This T cell receptor beta chain emerged from a study of vaccination and CD4 T cells after COVID-19. Study summary: Convalescent patients were SARS-CoV-2 positive by nasal swab PCR; several mild, one severe. The study collected post-vaccine samples a median roughly 75 days after dose two, with a range of 14 to 241.

The CDR3 sequence is 16 residues long. Trimming cost V 6 bases and J 5 bases, with 17 bases left between them. Germline loops: CDR1 SNHLY, CDR2 FYNNEI. TCRdb redid the calling of the PCR reads with MiXCR, one entry per CDR3 protein. The sample consists of about 19,000 distinct CDR3 sequences, 60% of them appearing once. Sequencing was performed on CD4+ T cells from blood, taken after SARS-CoV-2 vaccination. The chain carries TRBV2 and TRBJ1-6; no clear D gene. This clonotype was obtained from a human donor who had recovered from COVID-19. Written as DNA, the CDR3 is TGTGCCAGCAGCTCCCGGGATGGCTTGGATAATTCACCCCTCCACTTT. Translated, it gives CASSSRDGLDNSPLHF.